Shown below are 8 T cell receptor beta chains from a single sample sequenced in a study of early T cells in non-severe SARS-CoV-2 infection. MiXCR was run by TCRdb on the 5' RACE reads, yielding one entry per CDR3 protein. This sample has some 82,000 distinct CDR3 sequences, with 5.5% to 7.5% found just once. Sequenced input: whole blood. The receptors originated from an adult who was a healthcare worker with PCR-confirmed SARS-CoV-2 infection or an uninfected control (not recorded which).

This clonotype showed up just a few times. The gene calls are TRBV14 and TRBJ2-2; D remains ambiguous. Germline V lookup: CDR1 SGHDN, CDR2 FVKESK. V dropped 0 bases and J dropped 3 bases, with 11 bases sitting between them. This CDR3 region has 16 residues. The CDR3: CASSQDPTVDTGELFF. In DNA form, the CDR3 reads TGTGCCAGCAGCCAAGATCCGACGGTCGACACCGGGGAGCTGTTTTTT.

The table lists this clonotype with many counts. The V call is TRBV10-2, the J call TRBJ1-2; D might be TRBD1 (5 bases). This CDR3 is built from 13 residues. In germline, CDR1 is WSHSY, CDR2 SAAADI. Trimming left V 3 bases short and J 8 bases short, with 13 bases between. The CDR3 region is CASSDWQGGGYTF. For the CDR3, the DNA is TGCGCCAGCAGTGATTGGCAGGGCGGCGGCTACACCTTC.

This clonotype was picked up many times. The V call is TRBV15, the J call TRBJ2-1; a possible D gene is TRBD2 (5 bases). This CDR3 spans 13 amino acids. Germline CDR1 and CDR2: LNHNV and YYDKDF (reference sequence). V lost 0 bases and J lost 10, with 10 bases in between. CDR3 bases: TGTGCCACCAGCAGAGATAGACCTAGCGAGCAGTTCTTC. Residues: CATSRDRPSEQFF.

This clonotype was counted at least ten times. The chain is built from TRBV4-3 and TRBJ2-2; 8 bases align to TRBD2. With 0 bases clipped from V and 5 bases from J, the junction kept 11 bases outside the gene matches. CDR3 size: 18 residues. Germline lookup yields CDR1 LGHNA and CDR2 YSLEER. The CDR3 here is CASSQDLVREGRTGELFF. CDR3 sequence (DNA): TGCGCCAGCAGCCAAGATCTTGTACGGGAGGGCCGGACCGGGGAGCTGTTTTTT.

In the case of this clonotype: A much larger clone sits a single nucleotide away, making a read error possible. The CDR3 ends on some other residue instead of the conserved phenylalanine or tryptophan, so this is likely a read error. The chain links TRBV7-8 to TRBJ1-6; 9 positions match TRBD1. V trimming: 2 bases; J trimming: 6 bases; junction bases outside the gene matches: 5. The germline CDR1 and CDR2 sequences are SGHVS and FQNEAQ. The CDR3 is 16 amino acids. The CDR3 spells CASSLTGQGTNSPLHL. DNA of the CDR3: TGTGCCAGCAGCTTAACCGGACAGGGGACTAATTCACCCCTCCACTTG.

This clonotype has only a few counts. The rearrangement joins TRBV9 to TRBJ2-7; TRBD1 or TRBD2 may be the D gene (7 bases each). The V end was cut by 0 bases, the J end by 3 bases, with 16 bases between. The CDR3 sequence is 16 residues long. The V gene's germline CDR1 is SGDLS and CDR2 YYNGEE. CDR3 nucleotides: TGTGCCAGCAGCGTAGGAGGGGGGGGGACAGACTACGAGCAGTACTTC. Amino acid sequence: CASSVGGGGTDYEQYF. Full variable domain (remainder filled in from reference TRBV9 and TRBJ2-7): DSGVTQTPKHLITATGQRVTLRCSPRSGDLSVYWYQQSLDQGLQFLIQYYNGEERAKGNILERFSAQQFPDLHSELNLSSLELGDSALYFCASSVGGGGTDYEQYFGPGTRLTVT.

This clonotype was counted ten times or more. V and J are TRBV20-1 and TRBJ2-7, with TRBD2 as a possible D gene (8 bases). The CDR3 totals 15 residues. Trimming pared 4 bases from V and 4 bases from J, leaving 20 bases between. Germline loops: CDR1 DFQATT, CDR2 SNEGSKA (reference sequence). The CDR3 region has the DNA TGCAGTGCTACAGGGGGGCGGAGACTAGCGTACGAGCAGTACTTC. Residues: CSATGGRRLAYEQYF.

This clonotype was seen only a few times. DNA for the CDR3: TGTGCCAGCAAGCCCAGTCCGAACACCGGGGAGCTGTTTTTT. Its translation: CASKPSPNTGELFF. This sequence joins TRBV6-2 or TRBV6-3 and TRBJ2-2; D is undetermined. The CDR3 has 14 residues. The V end lost 7 bases, the J end lost 0 bases, and 9 bases lay between the germline ends. From germline, CDR1 is MNHEY and CDR2 SVGEGT.